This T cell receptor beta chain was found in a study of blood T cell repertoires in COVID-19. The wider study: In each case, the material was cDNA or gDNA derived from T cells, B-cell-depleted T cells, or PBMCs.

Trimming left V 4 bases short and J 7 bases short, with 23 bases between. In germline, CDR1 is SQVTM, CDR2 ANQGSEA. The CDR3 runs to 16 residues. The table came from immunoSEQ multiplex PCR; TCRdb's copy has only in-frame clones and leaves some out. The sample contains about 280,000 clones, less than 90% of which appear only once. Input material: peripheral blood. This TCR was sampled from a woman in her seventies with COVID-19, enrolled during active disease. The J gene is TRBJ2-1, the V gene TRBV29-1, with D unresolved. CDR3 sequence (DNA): TGCAGCGTTGTGGGTCGCGTGGGCCCCTTGTATAATGAGCAGTTCTTC. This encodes CSVVGRVGPLYNEQFF.